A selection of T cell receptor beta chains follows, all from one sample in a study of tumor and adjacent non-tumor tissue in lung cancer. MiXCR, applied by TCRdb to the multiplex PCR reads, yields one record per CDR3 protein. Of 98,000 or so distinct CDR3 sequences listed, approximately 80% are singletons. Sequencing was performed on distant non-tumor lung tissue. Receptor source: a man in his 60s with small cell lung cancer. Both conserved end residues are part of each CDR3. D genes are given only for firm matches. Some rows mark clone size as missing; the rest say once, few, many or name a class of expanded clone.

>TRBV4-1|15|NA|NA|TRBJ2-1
TGCGCCAGCAGCCAAGATGCGGGGCGAAACAATGAGCATATCTTC
CASSQDAGRNNEHIF
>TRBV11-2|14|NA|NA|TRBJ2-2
TGTGTCAGCAGCTTAGCGCGGGATACCCGGGAGCTGTTTTTT
CVSSLARDTRELFF
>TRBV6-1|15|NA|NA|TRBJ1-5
TGTGTCAGCAGTGAATCAGGGGACAACAACCAACCCCAGCATTTT
CVSSESGDNNQPQHF
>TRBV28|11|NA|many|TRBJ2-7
TGTGCCAGCGGAGGCTCCGGGACTTCGCACTTC
CASGGSGTSHF
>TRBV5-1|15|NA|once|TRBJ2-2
TGCGCCAGCAGGTTGGACGTCCGTGTCACCGGAGAGCTGTTTTTT
CASRLDVRVTGELFF
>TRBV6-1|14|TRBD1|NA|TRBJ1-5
TGTGCCAACAGTCAGGGGGCGGCCTGGGCGCCCCAGCATTTT
CANSQGAAWAPQHF
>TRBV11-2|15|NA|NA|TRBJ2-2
TGTACCAGCAGCTTAGTGTGGTCGAACACCTGGGGGCTGTTTTTT
CTSSLVWSNTWGLFF
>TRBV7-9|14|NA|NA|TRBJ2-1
TGTGCCAGCAGCTTAGGGGTCACGGGTACTGAGCAGTTCTTC
CASSLGVTGTEQFF
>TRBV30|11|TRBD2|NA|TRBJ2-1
TGTGCCTGGCGGGACTACAAAGAGCAGTTCTTC
CAWRDYKEQFF
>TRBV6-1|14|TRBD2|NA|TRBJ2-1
TGCGCCAGCTTCTTTAGCGGGAGTAAGAATGAGCAGTTCTTC
CASFFSGSKNEQFF
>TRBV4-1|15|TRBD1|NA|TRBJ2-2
TGCGCCAGCACCAGCAGGGGGACCTATACCGAGGAGCTGTTTTTT
CASTSRGTYTEELFF
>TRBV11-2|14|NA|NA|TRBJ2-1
TGTACCAGACAGAAGCGGCAGGGCGACATGGAGCAGTTCTTC
CTRQKRQGDMEQFF
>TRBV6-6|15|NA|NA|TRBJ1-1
TGTGCTAGCAGTTACTCCGGGGGTGAGAACACTGAAGCTGTCTTT
CASSYSGGENTEAVF
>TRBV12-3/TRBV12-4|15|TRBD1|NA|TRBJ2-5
TGTGTCAGCAGAGACGGACAGGAGGCGACGGAGACCCAGTACTTC
CVSRDGQEATETQYF
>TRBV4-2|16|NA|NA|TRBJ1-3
TGTACCAGCAGCCAGCCCAGGGGATCGTCCGGAAACACCATATATTTT
CTSSQPRGSSGNTIYF
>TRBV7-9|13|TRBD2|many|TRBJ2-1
TGTGCCAGCAGCCGGGGGGAGGACAATGAGCAGTTCTTC
CASSRGEDNEQFF
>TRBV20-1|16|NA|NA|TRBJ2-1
TGCAGCGCTAGAGATCTGACTCGCCCGAGTTACAATGAGCAGTTCTTC
CSARDLTRPSYNEQFF
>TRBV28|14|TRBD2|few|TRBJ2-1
TGTGCCAGCAGGCCTCCCGGGAGGAACAATGAGCAGTTCTTC
CASRPPGRNNEQFF
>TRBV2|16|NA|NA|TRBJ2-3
TGTGCCAGCACTGGTCGGGGGTCTAGCTACACAGATATGCAGTATTTT
CASTGRGSSYTDMQYF
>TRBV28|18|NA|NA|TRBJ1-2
TGTGTCAGCATCCCCTTTAACCCCCGGAGGGAGGAGGACTATGGCTACACCTTC
CVSIPFNPRREEDYGYTF
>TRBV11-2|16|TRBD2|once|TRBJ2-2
TGTGCCAGCAGGGGGCCTAGCGGGAGTGGCATCGGGGAGTTGTTTTTT
CASRGPSGSGIGELFF
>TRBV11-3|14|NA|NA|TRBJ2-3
TGTGCCAGTAGTCAGTGGGAGGAGTGGGATACGCGGTATTTT
CASSQWEEWDTRYF
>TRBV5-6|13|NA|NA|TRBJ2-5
TGTGCCAGCAGCCCTACAGGGTTGGAGATCCAGTACTTC
CASSPTGLEIQYF
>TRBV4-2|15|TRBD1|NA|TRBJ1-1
TGTGCCAGTAGCCAATGGGGACAGGGGAACACTGAAGCTTTCTTT
CASSQWGQGNTEAFF
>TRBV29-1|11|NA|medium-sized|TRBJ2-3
TGCAGCGTTGCGGGGTGGCAAACGCAGTATTTT
CSVAGWQTQYF
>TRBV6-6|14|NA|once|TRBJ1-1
TGTGCCAACAGTTACCTACATATGAGCACTGAAGCTTTCTTT
CANSYLHMSTEAFF
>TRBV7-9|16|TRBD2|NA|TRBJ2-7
TGTGCCAGCAGCATATCCCTAGCGGGTTCCCGAGGAGAGCAGTACTTC
CASSISLAGSRGEQYF
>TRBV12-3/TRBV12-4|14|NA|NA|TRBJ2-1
TGTGCCAGCAGTTTAATGGACAGTGAAGAGACTCAGTTCTTC
CASSLMDSEETQFF
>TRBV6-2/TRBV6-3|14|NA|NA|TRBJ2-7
TGTACCAGCAGTCGACTATCGGGAAACTACGAGCAGTACTTC
CTSSRLSGNYEQYF
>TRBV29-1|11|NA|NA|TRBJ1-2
TGCAGCGTTCGGCAGGGGCATGGCTACACCTTC
CSVRQGHGYTF
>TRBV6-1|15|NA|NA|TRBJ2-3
TGTGTCAGCACCGCACCTATCGAAGGAACAGATACGCAGTATTTT
CVSTAPIEGTDTQYF
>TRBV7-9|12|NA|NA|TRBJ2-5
TGTGCCAGTAGCATAGAAGGGGAGACCCAGTACTTC
CASSIEGETQYF
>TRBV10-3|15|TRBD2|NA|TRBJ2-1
TGTGCCGTCAGTGAGTCCGGGACTAGCGGGGTGCGTGCGTTCTTC
CAVSESGTSGVRAFF
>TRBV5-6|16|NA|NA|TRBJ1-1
TGTGCCAGCAGCTTGACCTCCGGTACAGCGAACACTGAAGTTTTCTTT
CASSLTSGTANTEVFF
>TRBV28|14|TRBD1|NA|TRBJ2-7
TGTTGCAGTACCGGGGACAGGTCGGCCTACGAGCAGTACTTC
CCSTGDRSAYEQYF
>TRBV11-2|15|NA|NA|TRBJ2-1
TGTGCCAGCAGCTTGGGATTAACGGGAGTCAATGAGCAGATCTTC
CASSLGLTGVNEQIF
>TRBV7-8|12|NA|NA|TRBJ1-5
TGTGCAAGCAGGTTAGTTTTCCAGCCCCAGCATTTT
CASRLVFQPQHF
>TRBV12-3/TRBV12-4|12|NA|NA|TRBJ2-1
TGTGCCAGCAGTTCAGGGCCTGGAAAGGCGTGCTTC
CASSSGPGKACF
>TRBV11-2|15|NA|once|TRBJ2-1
TGTACCAGCAGCTTACTGGTGCGGGATCACGGTGGGCAGTTCTTC
CTSSLLVRDHGGQFF
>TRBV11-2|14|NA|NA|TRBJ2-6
TGTGCCAGCAGTCCTATCTATGGGGCCAAAGTCCTGACTTTC
CASSPIYGAKVLTF
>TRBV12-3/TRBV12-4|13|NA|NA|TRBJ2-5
TGTGCCAGCATTCCAAGGACAGGCGGGACTCAGTACTTC
CASIPRTGGTQYF
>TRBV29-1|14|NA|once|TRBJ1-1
TGCAGTGTTAAAGACAAAACAAGAAACACTGAAGCTTTCTTT
CSVKDKTRNTEAFF
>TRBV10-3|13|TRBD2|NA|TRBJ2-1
TGTGTCATCAGTGAGGGAGGGCTGAATGAGCAATTCTTC
CVISEGGLNEQFF
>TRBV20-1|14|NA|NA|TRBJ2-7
TGCAGTGCTGCTACCCCATCAGACTCCTACGAACAGTACTTC
CSAATPSDSYEQYF
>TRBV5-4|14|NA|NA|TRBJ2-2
TGTGCCGGCAACTCCGTCACGAACACCGGGGAGCTGTTTTTT
CAGNSVTNTGELFF
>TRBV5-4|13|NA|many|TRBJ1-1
TGTGCCAGCAGCTATGAAGCAAACACTGAAGCTTTCTTT
CASSYEANTEAFF
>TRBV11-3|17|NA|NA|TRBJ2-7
TGTTCCAGCAGCCCTCCGGGTTTGGGGGCTAGATCCTACGAGCAGTACTTC
CSSSPPGLGARSYEQYF
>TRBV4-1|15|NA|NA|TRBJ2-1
TGCTCCAGCAGCCAAGATAATAGCGGCTACAGTGAGCGGTTATTC
CSSSQDNSGYSERLF
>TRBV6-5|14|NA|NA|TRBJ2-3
TGTACCAGTAGCCGAAGGGAAATCACAGATACGCAGTATTTT
CTSSRREITDTQYF
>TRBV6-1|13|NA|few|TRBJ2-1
TGTGCTACCCAACAGAGCTCCTACAATGAGCAGTCCTTC
CATQQSSYNEQSF
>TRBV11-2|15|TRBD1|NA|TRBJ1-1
TGTGCTAGCGGCTTAGTAACAGGGGGGTACACTGAAGCTTTCTTT
CASGLVTGGYTEAFF
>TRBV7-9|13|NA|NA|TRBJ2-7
TGTGCCAGCATTTGGACATGGGGGTACGAGCAGTACTTC
CASIWTWGYEQYF
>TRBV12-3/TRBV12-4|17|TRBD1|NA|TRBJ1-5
TGTGCCAGCAGTCCGGACAGGGGGGACGGTAGCAAACAGCACCAGCATTTT
CASSPDRGDGSKQHQHF
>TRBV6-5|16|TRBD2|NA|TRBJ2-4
TGTGCCAGCAATCCCCCCCTAGCGGGGTCCAAAAACATTCAGTACTTC
CASNPPLAGSKNIQYF
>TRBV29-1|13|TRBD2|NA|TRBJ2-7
TGCAGCGTTTCGTCCGGGACTAGCGAGGGACACTACTTC
CSVSSGTSEGHYF
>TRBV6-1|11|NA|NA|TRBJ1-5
TGTGCCAGCAGTGCCAATCAGTCACAGCATTTT
CASSANQSQHF